The T cell receptor beta chain described here comes from a study of OX40 agonist ivuxolimab in advanced cancers. Findings and caveats of the study: By week 6 at 0.1 to 3.0 mg/kg, blood CD4+ and CD8+ T cells had expanded clonally. CD8+ T cells were the subset that, on average, had more expanded clones than CD4+.

Germline loops: CDR1 SGHVS, CDR2 FNYEAQ. This CDR3 is built from 12 residues. V was clipped by 5 bases and J by 8 bases, with 12 bases between them. The protocol was immunoSEQ multiplex PCR, while the TCRdb copy is restricted to in-frame clones and leaves out a portion. The data hold 50,000 to 65,000 clones, with roughly 85% observed a single time. Notes on this clone: Its specificity is not known.

The J gene is TRBJ1-1, the V gene TRBV7-6; tentative D call: TRBD1 (6 bases). This TCR was recovered from an adult with an advanced solid tumor such as melanoma, head and neck, liver or kidney cancer. The sample consisted of CD4+ or CD8+ T cells sorted from blood, taken in a trial of the OX40 agonist ivuxolimab. CDR3 sequence reads: CASSAQGPEAFF. DNA for the CDR3: TGTGCCAGCAGCGCACAGGGTCCCGAAGCTTTCTTT.